These 8 T cell receptor beta chains share one sample of origin, sequenced in a study of T cell responses to AZD1222 COVID-19 vaccine. Data came from immunoSEQ multiplex PCR; TCRdb stores just in-frame clones and leaves some out. The sample holds about 60,000 clones, over 75% seen once. The material sequenced was peripheral blood, taken on day 0 of AZD1222 vaccination. Every receptor here comes from an adult in good health.

The V call is TRBV6-5, the J call TRBJ2-2, with 10 bases aligning to TRBD1. The V segment lost 6 bases and the J segment 4 bases; nucleotides outside the gene matches: 2. The length of the CDR3 is 14 residues. CDR1 and CDR2 (germline): MNHEY, SVGAGI. CDR3 in amino acids: CASRRQGATGELFF. In nucleotides, the CDR3 is TGTGCCAGCAGGCGACAGGGGGCCACCGGGGAGCTGTTTTTT.

The chain has TRBV19 and TRBJ1-6, with D possibly matching TRBD1 (5 bases). V shed 11 bases and J shed 3 bases, with 14 bases lying between them. CDR1 and CDR2 (germline): LNHDA, SQIVND (reference sequence). The CDR3 is 14 residues long. The DNA for the CDR3 is TGTGCCGCGGGCAGGGAAGTCTATAATTCACCCCTCCACTTT. Its translation: CAAGREVYNSPLHF.

This clone was observed once. The rearrangement joins TRBV5-8 to TRBJ1-6; 8 positions match TRBD1. J lost 4 bases, V lost 4 bases, and 13 bases had no gene match. CDR3 size: 18 residues. CDR1 is SGHTS, CDR2 YDEGEE, per germline. CDR3 DNA sequence: TGTGCCAGCAGCGTAGCCCAGGGGGCGTATGGATATAATTCACCCCTCCACTTT. Protein sequence: CASSVAQGAYGYNSPLHF.

The rearrangement uses TRBV5-1 and TRBJ2-1, with 7 bases identical to TRBD2. V gave up 1 base and J gave up 0 bases; unmatched junction bases: 13. The germline gives CDR1 SGHRS, CDR2 YFSETQ. The CDR3 is 19 amino acids. For the CDR3, the DNA is TGCGCCAGCAGCTTGTTGATGGTCAGCGGGGCTGGCTCCTACAATGAGCAGTTCTTC. Translated, it gives CASSLLMVSGAGSYNEQFF.

This clone was picked up a small number of times. The J gene is TRBJ2-7, the V gene TRBV27, with 10 bases fitting TRBD1. V lost 7 bases, J lost 1 base, and 7 bases stayed unmatched. This CDR3 has 15 amino acids. CDR1 is MNHEY and CDR2 is SMNVEV in the germline V gene (reference sequence). CDR3 residues: CASTTRDRGSYEQYF. The CDR3 nucleotides are TGTGCCAGCACCACCAGGGACAGGGGTTCCTACGAGCAGTACTTC.

The rearrangement joins TRBV27 to TRBJ2-7, with D hard to call. This CDR3 spans 12 amino acids. From germline, CDR1 is MNHEY and CDR2 SMNVEV (reference sequence). The V and J ends lost 4 bases and 5 bases respectively, with 9 bases between them. As DNA, the CDR3 is TGTGCCAGCAGTTCTCCCCCCAACGAGCAGTACTTC. Amino acids: CASSSPPNEQYF.

This chain links TRBV6-5 with TRBJ1-2; 9 bases match TRBD1. Losses at the gene ends were 0 bases for V and 8 bases for J; bases not matched to a gene: 4. From germline, CDR1 is MNHEY and CDR2 SVGAGI. The CDR3 length is 14 residues. In nucleotides, the CDR3 is TGTGCCAGCAGTTACTCCGGACAGGGGAGAGGCTACACCTTC. Protein: CASSYSGQGRGYTF.

V gene TRBV30 combines with J gene TRBJ1-1; D unresolved. Looked up from germline, CDR1 is GTSNPN and CDR2 is SVGIG (reference sequence). This CDR3 is 13 amino acids long. Trimming left V 0 bases short and J 5 bases short, with 10 bases between. This CDR3 is CAWSVLSRTEAFF. CDR3 in DNA: TGTGCCTGGAGTGTACTGAGTCGGACTGAAGCTTTCTTT.